This T cell receptor beta chain came from a study of T cells in Graves' hyperthyroidism and ophthalmopathy. Reasons for excluding patients were uncontrolled infection, other autoimmune disease, pregnancy or lactation. Amplification targeted TCR beta CDR3 regions from RNA transcripts. The study used the HTBI primer set for a first-round RT-PCR of the TCR CDR3. TCRdb reanalysed the multiplex PCR reads using MiXCR and keeps one entry per CDR3 protein. The data show roughly 500,000 distinct CDR3 sequences, around 42% seen once. There are 15 residues in the CDR3. Trimming shortened V by 3 bases and J by 7 bases, and 18 bases separated the two germline ends. Looked up from germline, CDR1 is LNHDA and CDR2 is SQIVND (reference sequence).

The rearrangement links TRBV19 to TRBJ1-2; weak D call: TRBD1 (5 bases). Sequenced input: peripheral blood or thyroid tissue (not recorded which). The sequence was collected from an adult woman with Graves' disease, either hyperthyroidism or ophthalmopathy (not recorded which). This chain's CDR3 is CASSIVSGGQLGYTF. The CDR3 nucleotides are TGTGCCAGTAGTATCGTATCCGGTGGACAACTTGGCTACACCTTC.